A selection of T cell receptor beta chains follows, all from one sample in a study of response to subunit inactivated influenza vaccine. TCRdb fed the RT-PCR reads into MiXCR, producing one record per CDR3 protein. The sample yields a few hundred thousand distinct CDR3 sequences, around 22% seen once. The material was PBMCs from blood, obtained roughly 20 months after vaccination. The receptors shown here come from a man between 45 and 75 years old who received an inactivated influenza vaccine. Each CDR3 is given with its conserved first and last residue. D genes are given only for firm matches. Some rows mark clone size as missing; the rest say once, few, many or name a class of expanded clone.

NA,TRBV28,TRBJ1-3,NA,TGTGCCAGCAGTTTAGAGGGGATCTCTGGAAACTCCATATATTTT,CASSLEGISGNSIYF
many,TRBV12-3/TRBV12-4,TRBJ1-5,NA,TGTGCCAGCAGTTTCTCGGGAGGCAATCAGCCCCAGCATTTT,CASSFSGGNQPQHF
NA,TRBV29-1,TRBJ1-2,NA,TGCAGCGTTGATCCAGGGTCCTATGGCTACACCTTC,CSVDPGSYGYTF
NA,TRBV7-9,TRBJ1-3,NA,TGTGCCAGCAGCTTATTGGGGTCTGGAAACACCATATATTTT,CASSLLGSGNTIYF
NA,TRBV29-1,TRBJ2-6,NA,TGCAGCGTGTCCGGCTCTGGGGCCAACGTCCTGACTTTC,CSVSGSGANVLTF
NA,TRBV28,TRBJ2-7,TRBD1,TGTGCCAGCAGTCCCCGGACAGGGCGCGAGCAGTACTTC,CASSPRTGREQYF
NA,TRBV5-1,TRBJ2-7,NA,TGCGCCAGCAGCTCGGTTTCGGGTAAAGCCTACGAGCAGTACTTC,CASSSVSGKAYEQYF
NA,TRBV6-2/TRBV6-3,TRBJ1-5,NA,TGTGCCAGCAGCGCTCAGGGTCGGGGCAATCAGCCCCAGCATTTT,CASSAQGRGNQPQHF
NA,TRBV20-1,TRBJ2-1,TRBD2,TGCAGTGCAACCGGACTAGCGGGGGCCTACTCCTACAATGAGCAGTTCTTC,CSATGLAGAYSYNEQFF
NA,TRBV10-1,TRBJ2-1,TRBD1,TGCGCCAGCAGTGAGCCAGCACGGACAGGGGGGGACAATGAGCAGTTCTTC,CASSEPARTGGDNEQFF
NA,TRBV7-9,TRBJ1-1,NA,TGTGCCAGCAGCTTATTGGCGACAACTGAAGCTTTCTTT,CASSLLATTEAFF
NA,TRBV27,TRBJ2-6,NA,TGTTGCCCTCCAGTAAGCTCTGGGGCCAACGTCCTGACTTTC,CCPPVSSGANVLTF
NA,TRBV20-1,TRBJ1-5,NA,TGCAGTGCTAGAGTGACAGCTAGCAATCAGCCCCAGCATTTT,CSARVTASNQPQHF
NA,TRBV10-3,TRBJ2-1,TRBD1,TGTGCCATCAGGAGGACAGGGGGCTTGGATGAGCAGTTCTTC,CAIRRTGGLDEQFF
few,TRBV12-3/TRBV12-4,TRBJ1-3,NA,TGTGCCAGCAGACCCAATGCAGCTGGAAACACCATATATTTT,CASRPNAAGNTIYF
NA,TRBV6-2/TRBV6-3,TRBJ2-2,NA,TGTGCCAGCAGTTGGGCCCGGGCCGGGGAGCTGTTTTTT,CASSWARAGELFF
few,TRBV20-1,TRBJ2-1,TRBD2,TGCAGTGCTAGAGATCGCCGACTAGCTCTTGTCTACAATGAGCAGTTCTTC,CSARDRRLALVYNEQFF
few,TRBV15,TRBJ1-1,NA,TGTGCCACCAGCTCCCGATCTATGAACACTGAAGCTTTCTTT,CATSSRSMNTEAFF
NA,TRBV7-9,TRBJ2-1,NA,TGTGCCAGCAGCTCAGATAGCGATAGCTCCTACAATGAGCAGTTCTTC,CASSSDSDSSYNEQFF
NA,TRBV27,TRBJ2-7,TRBD2,TGTGCCAGCAGTTACTCCGGCGGGAGCTCCTACGAGCAGTACTTC,CASSYSGGSSYEQYF
few,TRBV7-2,TRBJ1-5,NA,TGTGCCAGCGGTCCGGCGGGGTTGAGTCAGCCCCAGCATTTT,CASGPAGLSQPQHF
NA,TRBV6-2/TRBV6-3,TRBJ1-5,TRBD1,TGTGCCAGCAGGGAAATTCCGGGACAGGGTAATCAGCCCCAGCATTTT,CASREIPGQGNQPQHF
few,TRBV29-1,TRBJ2-7,NA,TGCAGCGCTGGGGGGCAGAGGTACGAGCAGTACTTC,CSAGGQRYEQYF
NA,TRBV6-2/TRBV6-3,TRBJ2-6,NA,TGTGCCAGCAGTCCTATCGATAGGGCCAACGTCCTGACTTTC,CASSPIDRANVLTF
few,TRBV4-2,TRBJ2-3,TRBD2,TGTGCCAGCAGCCCGGGACTAGCGAGAAGCACAGATACGCAGTATTTT,CASSPGLARSTDTQYF
NA,TRBV3-1,TRBJ2-1,TRBD1,TGTGCCAGCAGCCCCCGGGACAGGGGGTATGGTGAGCAGTTCTTC,CASSPRDRGYGEQFF
few,TRBV6-1,TRBJ1-1,NA,TGTGCCAGCAGTGGGGGAAAGAGGGCGTTCGTGGACACTGAAGCTTTCTTT,CASSGGKRAFVDTEAFF
many,TRBV2,TRBJ1-2,NA,TGTGCCAGCAACGACCCAGATAGCTATGGCTACACCTTC,CASNDPDSYGYTF
many,TRBV12-3/TRBV12-4,TRBJ1-5,TRBD1,TGTGCCAGCAGTCCCACAGGGGTCTATAGCAATCAGCCCCAGCATTTT,CASSPTGVYSNQPQHF